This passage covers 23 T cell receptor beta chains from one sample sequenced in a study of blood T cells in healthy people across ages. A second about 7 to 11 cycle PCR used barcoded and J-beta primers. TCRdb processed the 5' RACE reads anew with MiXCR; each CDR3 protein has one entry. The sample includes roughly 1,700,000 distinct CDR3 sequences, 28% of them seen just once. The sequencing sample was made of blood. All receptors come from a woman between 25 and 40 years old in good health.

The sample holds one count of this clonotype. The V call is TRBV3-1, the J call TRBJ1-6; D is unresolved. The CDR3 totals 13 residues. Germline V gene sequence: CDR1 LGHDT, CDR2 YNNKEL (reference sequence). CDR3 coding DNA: TGTGTCTCGTCTAGCTCCTATAATTCACCCCTCCACTTT. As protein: CVSSSSYNSPLHF. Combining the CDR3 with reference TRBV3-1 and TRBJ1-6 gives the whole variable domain DTAVSQTPKYLVTQMGNDKSIKCEQNLGHDTMYWYKQDSKKFLKIMFSYNNKELIINETVPNRFSPKSPDKAHLNLHINSLELGDSAVYFCVSSSSYNSPLHFGNGTRLTVT.

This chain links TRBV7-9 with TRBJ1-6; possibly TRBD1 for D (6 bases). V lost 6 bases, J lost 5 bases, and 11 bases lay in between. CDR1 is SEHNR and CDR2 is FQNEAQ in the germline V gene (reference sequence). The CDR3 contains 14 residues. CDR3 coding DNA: TGTGCCAGCAGGGGAACAGGGCATAATTCACCCCTCCACTTT. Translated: CASRGTGHNSPLHF.

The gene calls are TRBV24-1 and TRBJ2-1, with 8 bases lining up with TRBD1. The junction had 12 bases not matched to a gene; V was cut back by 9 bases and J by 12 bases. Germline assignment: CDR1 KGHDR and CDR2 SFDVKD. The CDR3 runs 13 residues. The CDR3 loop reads CATGTGGSVGQFF. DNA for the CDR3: TGTGCCACCGGGACAGGTGGGAGTGTCGGGCAGTTCTTC.

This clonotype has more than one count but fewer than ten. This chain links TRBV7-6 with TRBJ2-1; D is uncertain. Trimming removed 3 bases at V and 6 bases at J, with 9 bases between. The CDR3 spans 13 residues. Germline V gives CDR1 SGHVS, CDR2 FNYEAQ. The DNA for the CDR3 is TGTGCCAGCAGCTTCTCGAAGGCCAATGAGCAGTTCTTC. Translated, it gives CASSFSKANEQFF.

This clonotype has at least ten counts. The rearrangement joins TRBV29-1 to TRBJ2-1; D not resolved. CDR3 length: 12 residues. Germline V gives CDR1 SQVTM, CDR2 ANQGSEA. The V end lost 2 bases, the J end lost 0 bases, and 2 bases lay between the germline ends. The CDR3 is CSVESSYNEQFF. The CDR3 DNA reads TGCAGCGTTGAATCCTCCTACAATGAGCAGTTCTTC.

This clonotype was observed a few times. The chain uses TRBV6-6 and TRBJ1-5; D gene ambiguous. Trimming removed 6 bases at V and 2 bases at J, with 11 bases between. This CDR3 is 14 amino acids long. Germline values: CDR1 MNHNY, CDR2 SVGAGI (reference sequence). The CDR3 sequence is CASSKTVGNQPQHF. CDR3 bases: TGTGCCAGCAGCAAGACGGTAGGCAATCAGCCCCAGCATTTT.

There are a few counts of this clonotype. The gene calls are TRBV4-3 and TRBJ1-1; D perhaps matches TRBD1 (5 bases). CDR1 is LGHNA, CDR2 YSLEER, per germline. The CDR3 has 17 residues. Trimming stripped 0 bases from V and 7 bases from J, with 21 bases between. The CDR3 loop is CASSQDVFGGMRGEAFF. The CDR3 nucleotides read TGCGCCAGCAGCCAAGATGTGTTCGGGGGAATGAGAGGTGAAGCTTTCTTT.

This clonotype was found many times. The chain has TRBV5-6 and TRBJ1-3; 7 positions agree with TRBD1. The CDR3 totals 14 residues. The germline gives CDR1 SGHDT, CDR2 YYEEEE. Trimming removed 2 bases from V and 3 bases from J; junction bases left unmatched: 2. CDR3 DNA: TGTGCCAGCAGCTTCCGGGACAGTGGAAACACCATATATTTT. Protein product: CASSFRDSGNTIYF.

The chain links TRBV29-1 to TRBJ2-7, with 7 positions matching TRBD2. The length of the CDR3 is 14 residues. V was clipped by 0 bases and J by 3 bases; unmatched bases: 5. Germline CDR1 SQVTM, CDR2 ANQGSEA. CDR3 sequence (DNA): TGCAGCGTTGAAGATCGAGCGGGGCACTACGAGCAGTACTTC. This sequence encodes CSVEDRAGHYEQYF.

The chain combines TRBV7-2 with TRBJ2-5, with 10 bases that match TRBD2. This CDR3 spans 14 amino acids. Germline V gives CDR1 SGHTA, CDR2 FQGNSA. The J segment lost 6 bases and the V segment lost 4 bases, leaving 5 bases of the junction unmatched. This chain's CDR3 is CASSSSGGAKTQYF. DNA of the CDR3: TGTGCCAGCAGCTCCAGCGGGGGGGCTAAGACCCAGTACTTC.

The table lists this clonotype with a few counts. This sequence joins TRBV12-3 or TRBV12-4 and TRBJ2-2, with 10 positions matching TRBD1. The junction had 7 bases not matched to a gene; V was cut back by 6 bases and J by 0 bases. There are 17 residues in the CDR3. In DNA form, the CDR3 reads TGTGCCAGCAGCCCGGACAGGGGGGGAGCGAACACCGGGGAGCTGTTTTTT. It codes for CASSPDRGGANTGELFF.

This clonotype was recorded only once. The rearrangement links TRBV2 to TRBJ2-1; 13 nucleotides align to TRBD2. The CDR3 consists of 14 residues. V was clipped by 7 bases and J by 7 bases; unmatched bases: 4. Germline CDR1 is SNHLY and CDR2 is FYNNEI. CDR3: CASTTSGRGNEQFF. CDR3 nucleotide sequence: TGTGCCAGCACTACTAGCGGGAGGGGGAATGAGCAGTTCTTC.

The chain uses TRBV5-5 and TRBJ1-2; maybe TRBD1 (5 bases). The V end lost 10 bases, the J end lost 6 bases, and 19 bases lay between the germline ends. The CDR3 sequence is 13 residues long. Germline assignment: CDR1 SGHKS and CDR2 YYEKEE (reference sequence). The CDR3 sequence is CAGGQGIGNGYTF. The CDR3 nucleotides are TGTGCCGGCGGGCAGGGCATAGGAAATGGCTACACCTTC.

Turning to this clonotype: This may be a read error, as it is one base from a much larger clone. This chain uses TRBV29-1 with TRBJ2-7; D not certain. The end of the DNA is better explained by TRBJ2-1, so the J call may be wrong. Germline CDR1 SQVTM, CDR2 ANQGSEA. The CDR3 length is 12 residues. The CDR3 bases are TGCAGTTCTCTGGGAACATCCTACGAGCAGTTCTTC. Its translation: CSSLGTSYEQFF.

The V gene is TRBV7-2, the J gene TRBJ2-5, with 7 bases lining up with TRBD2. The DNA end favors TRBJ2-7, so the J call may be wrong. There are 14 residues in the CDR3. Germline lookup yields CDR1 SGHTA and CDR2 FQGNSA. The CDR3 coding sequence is TGTGCCAGCAGCTTGGCGCGGGAGTGGGGCGAGCAGTACTTC. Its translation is CASSLAREWGEQYF.

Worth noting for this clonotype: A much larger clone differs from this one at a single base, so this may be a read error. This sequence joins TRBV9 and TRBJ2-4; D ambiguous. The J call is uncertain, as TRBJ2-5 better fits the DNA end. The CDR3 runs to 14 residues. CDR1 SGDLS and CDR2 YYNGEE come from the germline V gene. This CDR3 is CASSAAVNQETQYF. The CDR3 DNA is TGTGCCAGCAGCGCGGCGGTGAACCAAGAGACCCAGTACTTC.

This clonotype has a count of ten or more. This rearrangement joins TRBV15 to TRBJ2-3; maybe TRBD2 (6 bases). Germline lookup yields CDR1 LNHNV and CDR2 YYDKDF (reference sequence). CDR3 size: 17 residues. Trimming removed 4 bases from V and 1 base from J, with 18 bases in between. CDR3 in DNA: TGTGCCACCAGCACCCCTGCGGGACTGACCCGCACAGATACGCAGTATTTT. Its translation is CATSTPAGLTRTDTQYF.

The CDR3 DNA reads TGCAGTGGGGTGGGCGGGAGCCGGGCGCAGCAGTTCTTC. It yields the protein CSGVGGSRAQQFF. V gene TRBV20-1 combines with J gene TRBJ2-1; 7 nucleotides line up with TRBD2. The CDR3 contains 13 residues. Germline V gene lookup returns CDR1 DFQATT and CDR2 SNEGSKA (reference sequence). Trimming took 7 bases from V and 11 from J; bases not matched to a gene: 14.

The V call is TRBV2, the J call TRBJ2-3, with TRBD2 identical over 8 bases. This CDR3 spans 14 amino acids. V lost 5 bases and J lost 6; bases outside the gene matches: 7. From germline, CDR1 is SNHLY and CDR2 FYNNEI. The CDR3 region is CASSLAGSPDTQYF. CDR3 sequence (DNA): TGTGCCAGCAGTTTAGCGGGAAGTCCTGATACGCAGTATTTT.

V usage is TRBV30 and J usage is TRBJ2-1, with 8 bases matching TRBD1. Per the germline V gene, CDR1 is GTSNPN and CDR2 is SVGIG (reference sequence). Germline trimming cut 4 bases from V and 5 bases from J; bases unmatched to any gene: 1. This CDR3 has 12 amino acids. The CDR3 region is CAWTGQDNEQFF. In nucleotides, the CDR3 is TGTGCCTGGACGGGACAGGACAATGAGCAGTTCTTC.

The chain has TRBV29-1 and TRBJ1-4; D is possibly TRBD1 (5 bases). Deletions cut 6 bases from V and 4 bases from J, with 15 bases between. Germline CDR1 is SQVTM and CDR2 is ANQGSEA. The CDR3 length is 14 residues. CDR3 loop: CSVTKGEGNEKLFF. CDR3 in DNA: TGCAGCGTCACAAAAGGGGAGGGTAATGAAAAACTGTTTTTT.

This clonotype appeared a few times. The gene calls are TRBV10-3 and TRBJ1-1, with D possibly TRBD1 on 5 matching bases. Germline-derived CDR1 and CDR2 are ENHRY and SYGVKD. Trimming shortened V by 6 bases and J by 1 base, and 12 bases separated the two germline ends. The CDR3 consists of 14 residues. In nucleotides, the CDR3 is TGTGCCATCAGCGAAGATACAGGGAACACTGAAGCTTTCTTT. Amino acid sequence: CAISEDTGNTEAFF.

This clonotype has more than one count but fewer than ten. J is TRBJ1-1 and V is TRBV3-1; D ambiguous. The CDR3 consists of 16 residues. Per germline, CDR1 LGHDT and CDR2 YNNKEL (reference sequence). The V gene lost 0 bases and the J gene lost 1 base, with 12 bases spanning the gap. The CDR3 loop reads CASSQDEAPSNTEAFF. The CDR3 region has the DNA TGTGCCAGCAGCCAAGATGAGGCTCCCTCGAACACTGAAGCTTTCTTT.